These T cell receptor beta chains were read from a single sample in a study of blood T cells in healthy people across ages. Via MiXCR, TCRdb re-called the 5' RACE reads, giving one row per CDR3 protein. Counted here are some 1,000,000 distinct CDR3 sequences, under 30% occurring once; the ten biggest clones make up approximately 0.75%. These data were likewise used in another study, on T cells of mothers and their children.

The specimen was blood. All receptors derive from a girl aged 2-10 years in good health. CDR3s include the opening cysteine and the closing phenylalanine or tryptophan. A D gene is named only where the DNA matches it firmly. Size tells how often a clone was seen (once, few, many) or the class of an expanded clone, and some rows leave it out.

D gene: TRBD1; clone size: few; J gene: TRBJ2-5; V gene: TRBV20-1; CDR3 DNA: TGCAGTGCCTTCCGGGACAGCGAAGAGACCCAGTACTTC; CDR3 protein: CSAFRDSEETQYF
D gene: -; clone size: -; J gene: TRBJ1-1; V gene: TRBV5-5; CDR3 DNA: TGTGCCAGCAGCTCCCCACAGGATGGTGGCACTGAAGCTTTCTTT; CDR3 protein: CASSSPQDGGTEAFF
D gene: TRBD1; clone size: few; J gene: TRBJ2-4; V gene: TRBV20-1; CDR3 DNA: TGCAGTGCCCTCGACAGGGGGGACATTCAGTACTTC; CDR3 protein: CSALDRGDIQYF
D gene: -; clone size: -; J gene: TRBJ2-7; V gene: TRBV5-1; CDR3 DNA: TGCGCCAGCAGCTTGGACTGGGGAGTCACCTACGAGCAGTACTTC; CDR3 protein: CASSLDWGVTYEQYF
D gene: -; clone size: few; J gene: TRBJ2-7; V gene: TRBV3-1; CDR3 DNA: TGTGCCAGCAGCCTATCTCTCAGCGCCGAGCAGTACTTC; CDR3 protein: CASSLSLSAEQYF
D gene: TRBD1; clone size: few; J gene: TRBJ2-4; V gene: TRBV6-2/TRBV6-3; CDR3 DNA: TGTGCCAGCAGTAACGGACAGGGCGAACTAGCCAAAAACATTCAGTACTTC; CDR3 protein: CASSNGQGELAKNIQYF
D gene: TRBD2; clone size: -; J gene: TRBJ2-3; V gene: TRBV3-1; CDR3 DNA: TGTGCCAGCAGCGGGCGGGGGAGACCCCAGGATACGCAGTATTTT; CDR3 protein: CASSGRGRPQDTQYF
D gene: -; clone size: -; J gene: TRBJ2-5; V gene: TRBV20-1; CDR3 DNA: TGCAGTGCTTTCGACTTAAGAGAGACCCAGTACTTC; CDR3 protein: CSAFDLRETQYF
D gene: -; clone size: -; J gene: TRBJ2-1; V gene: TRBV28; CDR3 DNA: TGTGCCAGCAGTTTCCATACAATAGTAGCGGCCTACAATGAGCAGTTCTTC; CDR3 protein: CASSFHTIVAAYNEQFF
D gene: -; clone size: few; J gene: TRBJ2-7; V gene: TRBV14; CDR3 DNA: TGTGCCAGCTCAGTGGGCCGAATATCCTACGAGCAGTACTTC; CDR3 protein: CASSVGRISYEQYF
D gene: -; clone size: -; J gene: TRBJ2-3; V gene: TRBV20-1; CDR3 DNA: TGCAGTCACTCCAAAGACCCTACGGATACGCAGTATTTT; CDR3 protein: CSHSKDPTDTQYF
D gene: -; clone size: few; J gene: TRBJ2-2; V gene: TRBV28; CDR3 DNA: TGTGCCGGCAGTTTTACTAGTCCCGGGGAGCTGTTTTTT; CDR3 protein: CAGSFTSPGELFF
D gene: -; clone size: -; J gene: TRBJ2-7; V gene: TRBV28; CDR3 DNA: TGTGCCAGCACCCTGGATGCGACCCTAATCCAGCAGTACTTC; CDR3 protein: CASTLDATLIQQYF
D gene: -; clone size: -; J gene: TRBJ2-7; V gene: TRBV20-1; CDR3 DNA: TGCAGTGCTAGCGCCGGGATAAACGAGCAGTACTTC; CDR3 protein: CSASAGINEQYF
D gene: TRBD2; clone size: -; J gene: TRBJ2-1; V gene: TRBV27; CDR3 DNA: TGTGCCAGCAGTTTAAGGGGCCTGAGCGGGGGGGCTTATGAGCAGTTCTTC; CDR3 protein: CASSLRGLSGGAYEQFF
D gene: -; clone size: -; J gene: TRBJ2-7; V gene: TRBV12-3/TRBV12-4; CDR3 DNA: TGTGCCAGCAGCTTATGGGACCTGGCCCACGAGCAGTACTTC; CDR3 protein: CASSLWDLAHEQYF
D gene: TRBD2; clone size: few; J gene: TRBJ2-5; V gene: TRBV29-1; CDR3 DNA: TGCAGCGTTGAAGATGGGGGGGTTGCTTCAACGCCCCAAGAGACCCAGTACTTC; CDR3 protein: CSVEDGGVASTPQETQYF
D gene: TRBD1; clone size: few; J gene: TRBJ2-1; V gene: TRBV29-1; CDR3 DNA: TGCAGCGTTGAAGCATTCCCCAGGGACAGGTACAATGAGCAGTTCTTC; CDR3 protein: CSVEAFPRDRYNEQFF
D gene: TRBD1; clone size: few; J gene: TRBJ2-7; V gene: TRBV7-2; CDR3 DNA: TGTGCCAGCACCTCTCGGGACAGGGACGAGCAGTACTTC; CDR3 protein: CASTSRDRDEQYF
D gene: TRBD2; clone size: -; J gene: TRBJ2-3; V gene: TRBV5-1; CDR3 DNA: TGCGCCAGCAGTTTTGGACTAGCGGGAGCAACAGATACGCAGTATTTT; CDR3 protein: CASSFGLAGATDTQYF
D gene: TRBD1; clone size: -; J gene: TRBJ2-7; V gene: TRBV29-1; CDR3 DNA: TGCAGCGTTGATAACCGGGACAGCGAAACCTACGAGCAGTACTTC; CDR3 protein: CSVDNRDSETYEQYF
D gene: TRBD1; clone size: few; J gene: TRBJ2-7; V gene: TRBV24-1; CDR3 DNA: TGTGCCACCAGTCGGACAGGGTTCGAGCAGTACTTC; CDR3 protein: CATSRTGFEQYF